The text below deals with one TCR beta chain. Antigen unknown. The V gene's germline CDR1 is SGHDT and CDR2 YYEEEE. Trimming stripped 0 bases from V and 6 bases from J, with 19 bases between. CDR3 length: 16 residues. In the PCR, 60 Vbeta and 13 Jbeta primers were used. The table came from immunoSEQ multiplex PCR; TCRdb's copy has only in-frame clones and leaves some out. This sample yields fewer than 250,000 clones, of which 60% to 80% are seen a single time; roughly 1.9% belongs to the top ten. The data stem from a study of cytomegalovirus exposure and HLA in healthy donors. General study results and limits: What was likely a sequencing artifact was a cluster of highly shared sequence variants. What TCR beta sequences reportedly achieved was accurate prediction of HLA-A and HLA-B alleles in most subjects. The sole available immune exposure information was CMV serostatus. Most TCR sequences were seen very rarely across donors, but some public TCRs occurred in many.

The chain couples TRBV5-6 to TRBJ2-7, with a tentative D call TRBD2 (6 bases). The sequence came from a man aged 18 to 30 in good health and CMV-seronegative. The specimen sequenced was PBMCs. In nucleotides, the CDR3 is TGTGCCAGCAGCTTGGGTGGGTACGGGGGTGAGCGCGAGCAGTACTTC. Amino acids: CASSLGGYGGEREQYF.